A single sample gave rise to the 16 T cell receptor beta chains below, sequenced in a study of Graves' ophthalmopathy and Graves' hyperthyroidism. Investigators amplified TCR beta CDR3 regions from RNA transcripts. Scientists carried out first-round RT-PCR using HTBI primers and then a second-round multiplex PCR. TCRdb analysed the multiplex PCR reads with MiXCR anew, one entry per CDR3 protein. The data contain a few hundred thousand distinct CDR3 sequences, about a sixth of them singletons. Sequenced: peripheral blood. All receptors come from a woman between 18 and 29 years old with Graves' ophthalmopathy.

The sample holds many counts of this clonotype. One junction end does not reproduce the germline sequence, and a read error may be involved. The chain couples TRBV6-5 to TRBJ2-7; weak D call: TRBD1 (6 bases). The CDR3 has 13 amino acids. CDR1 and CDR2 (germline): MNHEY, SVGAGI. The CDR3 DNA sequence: TGTGCCAGCAGTTACTCGATAGGACAGAGCCCCGTTTTC. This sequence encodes CASSYSIGQSPVF.

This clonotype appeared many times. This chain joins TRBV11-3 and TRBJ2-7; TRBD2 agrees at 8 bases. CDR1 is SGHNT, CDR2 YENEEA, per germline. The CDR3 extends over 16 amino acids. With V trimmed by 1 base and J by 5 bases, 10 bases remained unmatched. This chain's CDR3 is CASSLGGAGGGHEQYF. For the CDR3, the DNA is TGTGCCAGCAGCTTAGGTGGGGCGGGAGGTGGGCACGAGCAGTACTTC.

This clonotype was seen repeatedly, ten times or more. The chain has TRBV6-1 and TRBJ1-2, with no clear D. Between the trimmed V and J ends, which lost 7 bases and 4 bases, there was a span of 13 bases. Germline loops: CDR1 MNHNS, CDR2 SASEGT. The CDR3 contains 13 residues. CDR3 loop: CASKDLLAYGYTF. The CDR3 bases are TGTGCCAGCAAGGACCTCTTAGCCTATGGCTACACCTTC.

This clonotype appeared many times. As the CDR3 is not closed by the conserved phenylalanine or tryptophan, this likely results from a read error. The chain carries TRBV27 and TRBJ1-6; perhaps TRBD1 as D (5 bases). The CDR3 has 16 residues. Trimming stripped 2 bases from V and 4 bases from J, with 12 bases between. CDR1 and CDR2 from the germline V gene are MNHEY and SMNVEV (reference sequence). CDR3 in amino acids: CASSLIGTDYNSPLHL. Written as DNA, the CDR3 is TGTGCCAGCAGTTTAATCGGGACGGATTATAATTCACCCCTCCACCTT.

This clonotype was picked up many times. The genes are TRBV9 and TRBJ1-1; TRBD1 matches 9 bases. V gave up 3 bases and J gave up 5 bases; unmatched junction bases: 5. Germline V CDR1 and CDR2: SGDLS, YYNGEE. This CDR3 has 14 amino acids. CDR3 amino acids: CASSADGQGTEAFF. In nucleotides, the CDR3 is TGTGCCAGCAGCGCAGACGGACAGGGGACTGAAGCTTTCTTT.

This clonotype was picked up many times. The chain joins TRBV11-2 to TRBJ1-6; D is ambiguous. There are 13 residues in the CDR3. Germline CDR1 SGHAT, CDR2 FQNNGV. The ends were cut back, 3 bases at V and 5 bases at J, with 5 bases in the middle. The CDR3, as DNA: TGTGCCAGCAGCTTTAGCCATAATTCACCCCTCCACTTT. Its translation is CASSFSHNSPLHF.

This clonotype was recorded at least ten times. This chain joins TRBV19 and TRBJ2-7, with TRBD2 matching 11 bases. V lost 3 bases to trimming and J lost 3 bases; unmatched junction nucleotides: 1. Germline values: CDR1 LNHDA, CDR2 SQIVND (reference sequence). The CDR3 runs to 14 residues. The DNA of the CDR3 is TGTGCCAGTAGTATGGGACTAGCGGACTACGAGCAGTACTTC. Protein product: CASSMGLADYEQYF.

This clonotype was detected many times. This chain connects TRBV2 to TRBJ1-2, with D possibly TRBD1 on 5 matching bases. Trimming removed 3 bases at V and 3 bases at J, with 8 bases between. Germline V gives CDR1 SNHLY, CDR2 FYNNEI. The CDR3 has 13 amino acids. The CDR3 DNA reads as TGTGCCAGCAGTGACGGGGGATACTATGGCTACACCTTC. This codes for CASSDGGYYGYTF.

Here the CDR3 reads CASSLDSPYGYTF. In nucleotides, the CDR3 is TGTGCCAGCAGTTTGGACAGTCCCTATGGCTACACCTTC. The chain couples TRBV28 to TRBJ1-2; a weak D match, TRBD1 (6 bases). V was clipped by 3 bases and J by 4 bases, with 9 bases between them. Germline values: CDR1 MDHEN, CDR2 SYDVKM. The length of the CDR3 is 13 residues.

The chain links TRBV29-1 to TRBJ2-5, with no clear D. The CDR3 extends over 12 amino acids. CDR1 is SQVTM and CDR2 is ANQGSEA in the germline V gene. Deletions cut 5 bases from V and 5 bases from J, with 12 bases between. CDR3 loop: CSVSTATETQYF. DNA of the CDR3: TGCAGCGTTTCGACGGCTACGGAGACCCAGTACTTC.

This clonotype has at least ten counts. The CDR3 DNA follows: TGTGCCAGCGCGAGTGAGGGGGGCCGCGTCGAGCAGTACTTC. Its protein is CASASEGGRVEQYF. The V call is TRBV7-2, the J call TRBJ2-7, with D perhaps matching TRBD1 or TRBD2 (6 bases each). CDR1 is SGHTA, CDR2 FQGNSA, per germline. There are 14 residues in the CDR3. The V end lost 8 bases, the J end lost 6 bases, and 20 bases lay between the germline ends. The full variable domain, completed using reference TRBV7-2 and TRBJ2-7, is GAGVSQSPSNKVTEKGKDVELRCDPISGHTALYWYRQSLGQGLEFLIYFQGNSAPDKSGLPSDRFSAERTGGSVSTLTIQRTQQEDSAVYLCASASEGGRVEQYFGPGTRLTVT.

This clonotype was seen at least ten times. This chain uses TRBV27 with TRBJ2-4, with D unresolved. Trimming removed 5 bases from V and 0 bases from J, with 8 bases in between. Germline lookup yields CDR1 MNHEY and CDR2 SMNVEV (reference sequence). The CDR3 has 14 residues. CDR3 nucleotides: TGTGCCAGCAGTCCTTCCGTAGCCAAAAACATTCAGTACTTC. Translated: CASSPSVAKNIQYF.

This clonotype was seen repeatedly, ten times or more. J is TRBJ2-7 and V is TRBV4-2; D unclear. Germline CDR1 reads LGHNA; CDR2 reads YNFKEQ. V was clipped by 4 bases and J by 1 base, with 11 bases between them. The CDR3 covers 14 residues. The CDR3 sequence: CASSPNTLSYEQYF. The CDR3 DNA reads TGTGCCAGCAGCCCAAACACGCTATCCTACGAGCAGTACTTC.

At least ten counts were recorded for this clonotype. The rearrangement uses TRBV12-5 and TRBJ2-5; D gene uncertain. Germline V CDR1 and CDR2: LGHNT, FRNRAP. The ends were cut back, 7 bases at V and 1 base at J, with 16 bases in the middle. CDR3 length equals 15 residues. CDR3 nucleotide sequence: TGTGCTAGTGCCTCACAAGGGTGGAGCCAAGAGACCCAGTACTTC. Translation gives CASASQGWSQETQYF.

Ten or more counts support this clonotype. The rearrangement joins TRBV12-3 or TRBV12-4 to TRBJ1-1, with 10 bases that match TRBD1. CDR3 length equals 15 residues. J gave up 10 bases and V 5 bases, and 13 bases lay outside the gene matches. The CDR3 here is CASSGRDRGDAGAFF. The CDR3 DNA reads TGTGCCAGCAGTGGCCGGGACAGGGGCGACGCCGGAGCTTTCTTT.

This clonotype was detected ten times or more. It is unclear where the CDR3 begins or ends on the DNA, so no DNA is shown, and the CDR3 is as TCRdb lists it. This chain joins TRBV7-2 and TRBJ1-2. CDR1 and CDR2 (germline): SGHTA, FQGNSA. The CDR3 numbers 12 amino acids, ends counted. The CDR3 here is CASSSTWGGGSF.